The 16 T cell receptor beta chains given below trace back to one sample, sequenced in a study of graft-versus-host responses after intestinal transplantation. Clones were read by immunoSEQ multiplex PCR, and TCRdb kept only the in-frame ones, dropping some. The table has around 50,000 clones, around 90% seen once. This material consisted of PBMCs, taken 26 days after transplant. These TCRs come from a human patient who received an intestinal transplant, so some T cells may come from the graft donor.

V and J are TRBV10-1 and TRBJ2-7; D is perhaps TRBD2 (6 bases). The CDR3 has 17 residues. The germline CDR1 and CDR2 sequences are WNHNN and SYGVQD (reference sequence). The V end was cut by 6 bases, the J end by 0 bases, with 21 bases between. The CDR3 protein is CASRQRAHYHSSYEQYF. CDR3 sequence (DNA): TGCGCCAGCAGACAGCGGGCCCACTATCATAGCTCCTACGAGCAGTACTTC.

There are a few counts of this clone. The chain employs TRBV19 and TRBJ2-7; tentative D call: TRBD2 (6 bases). The CDR3 is made up of 16 amino acids. V dropped 9 bases and J dropped 4 bases, with 25 bases sitting between them. Germline CDR1 LNHDA, CDR2 SQIVND (reference sequence). Written as DNA, the CDR3 is TGTGCCAGCTTACCGGGGACTGCCCTTAAAGGTTACGAGCAGTACGTC. As protein: CASLPGTALKGYEQYV.

This chain joins TRBV28 and TRBJ1-1, with 7 bases matching TRBD1. Germline CDR1 MDHEN, CDR2 SYDVKM. V shed 7 bases and J 7 bases; nucleotides not matched to a gene: 18. The CDR3 consists of 16 residues. CDR3 in amino acids: CASNLRQGFSQVEAFF. The CDR3 DNA reads as TGTGCCAGCAACCTCCGACAGGGCTTTTCCCAGGTTGAAGCTTTCTTT.

V gene TRBV9 combines with J gene TRBJ2-1; 11 bases fit TRBD2. There are 16 residues in the CDR3. V trimming: 4 bases; J trimming: 8 bases; junction bases outside the gene matches: 11. The germline CDR1 and CDR2 sequences are SGDLS and YYNGEE. The CDR3 protein is CASSPKSSGGLDEQFF. The CDR3 DNA is TGTGCCAGCAGCCCGAAGTCTAGCGGGGGGCTCGATGAGCAGTTCTTC.

The rearrangement links TRBV19 to TRBJ1-1; TRBD1 matches 8 bases. Germline loops: CDR1 LNHDA, CDR2 SQIVND (reference sequence). V was pared by 5 bases and J by 4 bases, with 6 bases of the junction left unmatched. This CDR3 has 14 amino acids. The CDR3 loop reads CASSVGQGSTEAFF. For the CDR3, the DNA is TGTGCCAGTAGTGTCGGACAGGGTTCCACTGAAGCTTTCTTT.

The chain employs TRBV15 and TRBJ1-4; a weak D match, TRBD1 (5 bases). Trimming shortened V by 0 bases and J by 5 bases, and 13 bases separated the two germline ends. This CDR3 spans 16 amino acids. The germline CDR1 and CDR2 sequences are LNHNV and YYDKDF (reference sequence). For the CDR3, the DNA is TGTGCCACCAGCAGAGAGGAGGGGCACGGGAATGAAAAACTGTTTTTT. Protein product: CATSREEGHGNEKLFF.

The chain uses TRBV30 and TRBJ1-2; no clear D gene. The CDR3 runs 12 residues. The germline gives CDR1 GTSNPN, CDR2 SVGIG (reference sequence). The V and J ends lost 0 bases and 3 bases respectively, with 5 bases between them. The DNA of the CDR3 is TGTGCCTGGAGTGTGTCAGACTATGGCTACACCTTC. Residues: CAWSVSDYGYTF.

Only one count was recorded for this clone. This chain joins TRBV2 and TRBJ1-3; D unclear. The CDR3 contains 16 residues. Germline V gene data show CDR1 as SNHLY and CDR2 as FYNNEI. V lost 3 bases and J lost 0, with 12 bases in between. DNA of the CDR3: TGTGCCAGCAGTGATCCAGGCCTTTCCTCTGGAAACACCATATATTTT. Its protein product is CASSDPGLSSGNTIYF.

V and J are TRBV5-4 and TRBJ1-1; 7 bases map to TRBD1. Germline values: CDR1 SGHNT, CDR2 YYREEE (reference sequence). The CDR3 length is 17 residues. The V segment lost 4 bases and the J segment 0 bases; nucleotides outside the gene matches: 12. In nucleotides, the CDR3 is TGTGCCAGCAGCCGGGGGACAGTGACATTCCTGAACACTGAAGCTTTCTTT. It translates to CASSRGTVTFLNTEAFF.

The chain links TRBV5-1 to TRBJ2-2, with 10 bases that match TRBD1. CDR3 length: 15 amino acids. In germline, CDR1 is SGHRS, CDR2 YFSETQ. With V trimmed by 3 bases and J by 3 bases, 2 bases remained unmatched. The CDR3 loop reads CASSSGQGYTGELFF. CDR3 DNA sequence: TGCGCCAGCAGCTCGGGACAGGGGTACACCGGGGAGCTGTTTTTT.

The chain links TRBV19 to TRBJ2-1, with TRBD2 matching 8 bases. The CDR3 covers 16 residues. V was pared by 5 bases and J by 0 bases, with 6 bases of the junction left unmatched. Germline values: CDR1 LNHDA, CDR2 SQIVND (reference sequence). This CDR3 reads CASSVSGESSYNEQFF. The DNA of the CDR3 is TGTGCCAGTAGTGTTAGCGGGGAAAGCTCCTACAATGAGCAGTTCTTC.

V usage is TRBV29-1 and J usage is TRBJ2-2; TRBD2 might be the D (5 bases). Germline V gene data show CDR1 as SQVTM and CDR2 as ANQGSEA. V lost 8 bases to trimming and J lost 4 bases, with 14 bases between them. The CDR3 extends over 13 amino acids. The CDR3, as DNA: TGCAGCTTCCGACTATCCCTCACCGGGGAGCTGTTTTTT. It yields the protein CSFRLSLTGELFF.

V is TRBV16 and J is TRBJ1-6; D is possibly TRBD1 (6 bases). CDR3 length: 14 residues. V dropped 2 bases and J dropped 7 bases, with 9 bases sitting between them. Germline CDR1 is KGHSY and CDR2 is FQNENV. The DNA of the CDR3 is TGTGCCAGCAGCCAACGAGGGGGAAATTCACCCCTCCACTTT. Translated: CASSQRGGNSPLHF.

The chain has TRBV6-5 and TRBJ2-5; a weak D match, TRBD2 (5 bases). Trimming stripped 6 bases from V and 2 bases from J, with 13 bases between. The CDR3 is made up of 14 amino acids. The germline gives CDR1 MNHEY, CDR2 SVGAGI. CDR3 in amino acids: CASRFQRRQETQYF. The CDR3 nucleotides read TGTGCCAGCAGATTCCAGCGGAGACAAGAGACCCAGTACTTC.

The rearrangement joins TRBV19 to TRBJ2-1; 9 bases match TRBD1. The CDR3 is 14 amino acids. In germline, CDR1 is LNHDA, CDR2 SQIVND (reference sequence). V shed 3 bases, J shed 4 bases, and the junction held 1 base outside the gene matches. CDR3 loop: CASSIGQGYNEQFF. DNA for the CDR3: TGTGCCAGTAGTATCGGACAGGGGTACAATGAGCAGTTCTTC. Full variable domain (rest looked up from reference TRBV19 and TRBJ2-1): DGGITQSPKYLFRKEGQNVTLSCEQNLNHDAMYWYRQDPGQGLRLIYYSQIVNDFQKGDIAEGYSVSREKKESFPLTVTSAQKNPTAFYLCASSIGQGYNEQFFGPGTRLTVL.

The chain is built from TRBV6-6 and TRBJ1-1, with D uncertain. V lost 7 bases to trimming and J lost 1 base, with 10 bases between them. Germline V gene sequence: CDR1 MNHNY, CDR2 SVGAGI (reference sequence). CDR3 length: 13 residues. CDR3 coding DNA: TGTGCCAGCACTCCGCCCGGGAACACTGAAGCTTTCTTT. Amino acid sequence: CASTPPGNTEAFF.